This T cell receptor beta chain was observed in a study of cytomegalovirus exposure and HLA in healthy donors. Study results and limitations: The study assumed roughly uniform donor sequencing depth for presence/absence analyses. It was reportedly the case that the classifier diagnosed cytomegalovirus status with high specificity and sensitivity.

The CDR3 contains 13 residues. Trimming took off 5 bases at V and 2 bases at J, with 10 bases between the two ends. From germline, CDR1 is MNHEY and CDR2 SVGAGI. The PCR made use of 60 Vbeta and 13 Jbeta primers. Here immunoSEQ multiplex PCR was the method, and the copy in TCRdb shows in-frame clones only, minus some. The table lists approximately 100,000 clones, approximately 80% of them singletons. Turning to this clone: Its antigen remains unidentified.

This clonotype was sampled from a woman aged 40 to 49 in good health and CMV-seropositive. Sequenced sample: PBMCs. The V and J genes are TRBV6-5 and TRBJ2-7; no clear D gene. The DNA for the CDR3 is TGTGCCAGCAGTCCCGGTCCCCCCTACGAGCAGTACTTC. It encodes CASSPGPPYEQYF.